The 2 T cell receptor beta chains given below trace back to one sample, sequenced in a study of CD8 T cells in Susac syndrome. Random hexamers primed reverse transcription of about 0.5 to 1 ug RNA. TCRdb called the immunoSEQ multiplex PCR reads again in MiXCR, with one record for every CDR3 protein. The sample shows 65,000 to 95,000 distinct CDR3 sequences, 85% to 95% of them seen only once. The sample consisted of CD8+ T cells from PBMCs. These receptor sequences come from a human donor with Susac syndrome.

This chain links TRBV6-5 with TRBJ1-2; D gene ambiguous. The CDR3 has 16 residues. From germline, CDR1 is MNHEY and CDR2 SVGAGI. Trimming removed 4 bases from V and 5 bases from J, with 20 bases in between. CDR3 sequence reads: CASSFGSLQAGYGYTF. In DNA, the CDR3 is TGTGCCAGCAGTTTCGGATCTTTGCAAGCGGGGTATGGCTACACCTTC.

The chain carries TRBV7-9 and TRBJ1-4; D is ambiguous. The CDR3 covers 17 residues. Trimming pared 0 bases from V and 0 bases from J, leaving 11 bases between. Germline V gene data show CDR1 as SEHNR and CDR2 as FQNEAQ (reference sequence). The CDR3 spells CASSLAPVGSTNEKLFF. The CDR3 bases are TGTGCCAGCAGCTTAGCACCGGTAGGGTCAACTAATGAAAAACTGTTTTTT.